What follows is one TCR beta chain and its context. The data were produced by immunoSEQ multiplex PCR, yet TCRdb's version contains in-frame clones alone and is incomplete. This table holds over 140,000 clones, around 78% found once. These data originate in a study of blood T cell repertoires in COVID-19. This CDR3 is 16 amino acids long. Germline V gene data show CDR1 as GTSNPN and CDR2 as SVGIG (reference sequence). With 5 bases clipped from V and 6 bases from J, the junction kept 12 bases outside the gene matches. The clonotype originates from a woman of 80 years or more with active or convalescent COVID-19. Material: peripheral blood. The rearrangement joins TRBV30 to TRBJ1-5; 11 nucleotides match TRBD1. The CDR3 region is CAWVSKDRGLGQPQHF. CDR3 in DNA: TGTGCCTGGGTATCTAAGGACAGGGGGCTTGGTCAGCCCCAGCATTTT.